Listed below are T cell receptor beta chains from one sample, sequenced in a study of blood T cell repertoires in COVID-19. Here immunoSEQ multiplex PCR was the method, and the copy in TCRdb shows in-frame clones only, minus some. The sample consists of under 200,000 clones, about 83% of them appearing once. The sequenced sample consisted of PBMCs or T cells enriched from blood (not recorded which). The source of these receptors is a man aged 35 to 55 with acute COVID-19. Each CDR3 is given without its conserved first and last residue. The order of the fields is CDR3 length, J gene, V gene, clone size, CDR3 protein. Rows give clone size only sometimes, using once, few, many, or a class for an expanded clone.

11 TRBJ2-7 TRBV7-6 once ASSLGVSYEQY
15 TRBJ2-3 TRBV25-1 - ASSEKVRETFTDTQY
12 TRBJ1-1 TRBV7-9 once ASSPDGGGVEAF
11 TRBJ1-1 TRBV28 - ASSLNPNTEAF
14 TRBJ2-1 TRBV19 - ASSYSGVLRPSEQF
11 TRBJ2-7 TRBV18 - ASSGDYVYEQY
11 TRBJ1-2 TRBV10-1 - ASSPGTNYGYT
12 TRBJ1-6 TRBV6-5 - ASSLDRDNSPLH
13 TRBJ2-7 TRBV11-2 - ASSFGTSGSYEQY
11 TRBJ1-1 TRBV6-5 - ASRLEFLTEAF
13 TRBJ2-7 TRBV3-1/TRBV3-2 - ASSQGAAGHHEQY
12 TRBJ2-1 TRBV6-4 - ASSPGQSYNEQF
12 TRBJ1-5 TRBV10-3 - ATGTGVRNQPQH
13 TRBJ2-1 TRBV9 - ASSPLGGSYNEQF
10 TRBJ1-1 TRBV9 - ASGKGATEAF
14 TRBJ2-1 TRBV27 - ASSLLRGSPYNEQF
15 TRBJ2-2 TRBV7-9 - ASSPFSGRANTGELF
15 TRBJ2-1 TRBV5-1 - ASSGSTSLHPYNEQF
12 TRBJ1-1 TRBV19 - ASISGAGLSEAF
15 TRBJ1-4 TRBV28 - ASTGTALRATNEKLF
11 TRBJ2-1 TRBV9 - ASSTQNWNEQF
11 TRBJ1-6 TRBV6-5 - ASSQTTESPLH
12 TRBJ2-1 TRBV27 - ASSLSAGNNEQF
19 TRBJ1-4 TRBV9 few ASSVASLGQESLGTNEKLF
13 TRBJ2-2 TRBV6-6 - ASSSKDTNTGELF
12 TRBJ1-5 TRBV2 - ASSSTGRNQPQH
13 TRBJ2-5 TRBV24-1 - ATSDPGTAQETQY
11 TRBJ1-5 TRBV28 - ASSRTGSQPQH
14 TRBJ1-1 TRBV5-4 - ASSPGGGQGFTEAF
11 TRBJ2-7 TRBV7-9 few ASSFTQGYEQY
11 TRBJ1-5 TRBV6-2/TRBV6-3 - ASSPWGDQPQH
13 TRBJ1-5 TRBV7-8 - ASSSSRVVNQPQH
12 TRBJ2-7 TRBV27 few ASSWTGGRNEQY
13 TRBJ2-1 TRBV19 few ASSKLIGQGNEQF
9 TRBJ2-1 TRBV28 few ASSFFHEQF
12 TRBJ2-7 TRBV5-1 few ASSEGTGVAEQY
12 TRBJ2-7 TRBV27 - ASSLFTGADEQY
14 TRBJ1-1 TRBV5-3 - ARSATGGAMETEAF
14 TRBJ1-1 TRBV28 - ASSTSAGTGNTEAF
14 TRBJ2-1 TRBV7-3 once ASSLVRRGKYNEQF
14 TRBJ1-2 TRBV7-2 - ASSLGGQGVFYGYT
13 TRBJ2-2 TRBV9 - ASSVVLTSGGELF
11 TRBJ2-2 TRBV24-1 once ASGGRHTGELF
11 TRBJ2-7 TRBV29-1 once SVEAGKNPEQY
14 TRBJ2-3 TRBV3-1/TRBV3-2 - ASPPLAGGPVDTQY
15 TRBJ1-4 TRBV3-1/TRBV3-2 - ASSSRQGGRTNEKLF
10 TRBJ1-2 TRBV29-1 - SAPSDRGGYT
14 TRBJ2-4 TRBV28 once ASRFQGEPAKNIQY
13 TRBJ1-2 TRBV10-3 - AIREAGTGDYGYT
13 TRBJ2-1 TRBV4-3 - ASSPTSGRLNEQF
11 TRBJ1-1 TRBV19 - ASTQGALPEAF
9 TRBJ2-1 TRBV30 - AWARYNEQF